A selection of T cell receptor beta chains follows, all from one sample in a study of T cell changes during pregnancy in multiple sclerosis. Sequencing was performed with immunoSEQ multiplex PCR; in TCRdb, only in-frame clones are kept and a portion is missing. The data hold 55,000 to 70,000 clones, with nearly 90% observed a single time. The input for sequencing was peripheral blood, taken in the first trimester of pregnancy. Source of these receptors: a female donor with multiple sclerosis, enrolled in a pregnancy study. Each CDR3 is given with its conserved first and last residue. Fields, in order: V gene, D gene, J gene, clone size, CDR3 DNA, CDR3 protein. A D gene is named only where the DNA matches it firmly. Clone size is stated in some rows and not others, as once, few, many or a class when expanded.

>TRBV9|TRBD1|TRBJ1-3|.
TGTGCCAGCAGCGGATTGGACAGGTTGGACACCATATATTTT
CASSGLDRLDTIYF
>TRBV20-1|.|TRBJ2-5|.
TGCAGTGCTAGAGTCGGGGAGACCCAGTACTTC
CSARVGETQYF
>TRBV7-6|.|TRBJ1-2|.
TGTGCCAGCAGCCCCGCGGGGGGTGGTTATGGCTACACCTTC
CASSPAGGGYGYTF
>TRBV25-1|.|TRBJ2-1|.
TGTGCCAGCAGTGAGGGTTGGCGGGTTGACGAGCAGTTCTTC
CASSEGWRVDEQFF
>TRBV4-2|TRBD1|TRBJ2-2|.
TGTGCCAGCAGCCAGACCGGGACAGGGATGTCCGGGGAGCTGTTTTTT
CASSQTGTGMSGELFF
>TRBV27|.|TRBJ1-5|few
TGTGCCAGCGGTGACAGGCATAATCAGCCCCAGCATTTT
CASGDRHNQPQHF
>TRBV18|.|TRBJ1-3|.
TGTGCCAGCTCACTTTCGGGGTCTGGAAACACCATATATTTT
CASSLSGSGNTIYF
>TRBV5-1|TRBD2|TRBJ2-1|.
TGCGCCAGCAGCTCGACTAGCGGTTCCTACAATGAGCAGTTCTTC
CASSSTSGSYNEQFF
>TRBV7-9|TRBD1|TRBJ1-3|.
TGTGCCAGCAGCCCACAGGGGTCGGCACCTGGAAACACCATATATTTT
CASSPQGSAPGNTIYF
>TRBV28|TRBD2|TRBJ2-1|few
TGTGCCAGCAGTTCGCTAGCGGGAGGGCTACATGAGCAGTTCTTC
CASSSLAGGLHEQFF
>TRBV10-1|.|TRBJ2-5|.
TGCGCCAGCAGTGAGCAATCCCCCACCTTCGGGTGGGTAGAGACCCAGTACTTC
CASSEQSPTFGWVETQYF
>TRBV7-9|.|TRBJ1-1|.
TGTGCCAGCAGCTTAGCCACAGGCGGCGTTGCTTTCTTT
CASSLATGGVAFF
>TRBV6-5|.|TRBJ1-2|.
TGTGCCAGCAGTTACGGCAGGATTGACTATGGCTACACCTTC
CASSYGRIDYGYTF
>TRBV11-2|.|TRBJ1-5|.
TGTGCCAGCAGCTACGCTTACCCCAGTCAGCCCCAGCATTTT
CASSYAYPSQPQHF
>TRBV30|.|TRBJ2-7|.
TGTGCCTGGAACGCTGAGAGTTTTCCCACCTACGAGCAGTACTTC
CAWNAESFPTYEQYF
>TRBV4-1|TRBD2|TRBJ2-5|.
TGCGCCAGCAGCCAAGAGAGACTAGCGGGGGGCCGGTACCAAGAGACCCAGTACTTC
CASSQERLAGGRYQETQYF
>TRBV11-2|TRBD1|TRBJ2-7|.
TGTGCCAGCAGACAAGGGACAGGCCTCCGCCGCTACTCCTACGAGCAGTACTTC
CASRQGTGLRRYSYEQYF
>TRBV27|TRBD1|TRBJ1-6|.
TGTGCCAGCAGTTTCGGGCAGGGGGGTTCACCCCTCCACTTT
CASSFGQGGSPLHF
>TRBV5-6|.|TRBJ1-5|.
TGTGCCAGCAGCTTGGGGGCAGGGGTCCAGCCCCAGCATTTT
CASSLGAGVQPQHF
>TRBV5-6|TRBD1|TRBJ1-1|.
TGTGCCAGCAGCTCCGACAGGGGGTTAGCTGAAGCTTTCTTT
CASSSDRGLAEAFF
>TRBV27|TRBD1|TRBJ1-3|.
TGTGCCAGCAGTTCAGGGACAGGGGTAAACACCATATATTTT
CASSSGTGVNTIYF
>TRBV13|.|TRBJ2-1|.
TGTGCCAGCAGCTTACCGGCGGGATTCTCCTACAATGAGCAGTTCTTC
CASSLPAGFSYNEQFF
>TRBV2|TRBD2|TRBJ2-2|.
TGTGCCAGCCGAGCGGGAGAGCACACCGGGGAGCTGTTTTTT
CASRAGEHTGELFF
>TRBV6-6|.|TRBJ2-1|.
TGTGCCAGCAGCCTCACTTATGAGCAGTTCTTC
CASSLTYEQFF
>TRBV18|.|TRBJ2-4|.
TGTGCCAGCTCATCAGGGGAAGACATTCAGTACTTC
CASSSGEDIQYF
>TRBV19|TRBD1|TRBJ2-3|.
TGTGCCAGTAGTCGGACAGGGGAGGCAGATACGCAGTATTTT
CASSRTGEADTQYF
>TRBV27|TRBD2|TRBJ2-1|.
TGTGCCAGCAGTTTCACACTAGCGGGGGGTACCTACAATGAGCAGTTCTTC
CASSFTLAGGTYNEQFF
>TRBV6-1|TRBD1|TRBJ2-7|.
TGTGCCAGCAGCATCGGACAGGACTACGAGCAGTACTTC
CASSIGQDYEQYF
>TRBV27|TRBD1|TRBJ1-6|.
TGTGCCAGCAGTTTCCGCGCCTACAGGGGGCGGCCGGATAATTTACCCCTCCACTTT
CASSFRAYRGRPDNLPLHF
>TRBV4-3|.|TRBJ1-5|.
TGCGCCAGCAGCCAAGGGGTTTCGGGTAGCAATCAGCCCCAGCATTTT
CASSQGVSGSNQPQHF
>TRBV20-1|.|TRBJ2-1|.
TGCAGTGCTTGGAGGGGGACTAAGAAGTTCTTC
CSAWRGTKKFF
>TRBV7-2|.|TRBJ1-1|.
TGTGCCAGCAGCTACGACAGTAACACTGAAGCTTTCTTT
CASSYDSNTEAFF
>TRBV29-1|.|TRBJ1-2|.
TGCAGCGTTGACAATAATGGAGGGAGGGAGAATGGCTACACCTTC
CSVDNNGGRENGYTF
>TRBV27|.|TRBJ1-1|.
TGTGCCAGCAGTGCCGCTAGGGGGACTGAAGCTTTCTTT
CASSAARGTEAFF
>TRBV7-6|.|TRBJ2-1|.
TGTGCCAGCAGCTTGACGGGAAGCTCCTACAATGAGCAGTTCTTC
CASSLTGSSYNEQFF
>TRBV4-1|.|TRBJ1-2|.
TGCGCCAGCAGCCAAGATCAGGCAGCCAACTATGGCTACACCTTC
CASSQDQAANYGYTF
>TRBV7-8|.|TRBJ1-1|.
TGTGCCAGCAGCTTAGGCGGGATGAACACTGAAGCTTTCTTT
CASSLGGMNTEAFF
>TRBV6-4|.|TRBJ1-2|.
TGTGCCAGCAGTAACGGGGACTATGGCTACACCTTC
CASSNGDYGYTF
>TRBV6-6|.|TRBJ2-7|.
TGTGCCAGCAGCTCTGTCGGGGGTCTACCTTACGAGCAGTACTTC
CASSSVGGLPYEQYF
>TRBV7-2|TRBD1|TRBJ1-1|.
TGTGCCAGCAGCTCGGGACAGGTGGTCACTGAAGCTTTCTTT
CASSSGQVVTEAFF
>TRBV4-3|.|TRBJ1-2|.
TGCGCCAGCAGCCAAGTTCCCCAGGGGAACTATGGCTACACCTTC
CASSQVPQGNYGYTF
>TRBV7-8|.|TRBJ1-1|few
TGTGCCAGCAGCCTACTTAGTGTGAACACTGAAGCTTTCTTT
CASSLLSVNTEAFF
>TRBV9|TRBD2|TRBJ2-5|.
TGTGCCAGCAGCGCGGGACTAGCGGGGGGGCTTGGGGGGACCCAGTACTTC
CASSAGLAGGLGGTQYF
>TRBV30|.|TRBJ2-2|.
TGTGCCTGGAGACGGGGGGCTTACACCGGGGAGCTGTTTTTT
CAWRRGAYTGELFF
>TRBV19|TRBD2|TRBJ2-3|.
TGTGCCAGTAGTATATCGAGCGGGAGTGCAGATACGCAGTATTTT
CASSISSGSADTQYF
>TRBV18|TRBD2|TRBJ2-7|.
TGTGCCAGCTCACCTTGGTCTAGCGGGATGCTATACGAGCAGTACTTC
CASSPWSSGMLYEQYF
>TRBV4-1|TRBD1|TRBJ2-1|.
TGCGCCAGCAACCAGGATAGGACAGGGGCGAAAAATGAGCAGTTCTTC
CASNQDRTGAKNEQFF
>TRBV6-1|TRBD1|TRBJ1-2|.
TGTGCCAGCAGTGAGATGACAGGGCCCAACTATGGCTACACCTTC
CASSEMTGPNYGYTF